The source of this T cell receptor beta chain is a study of technical replicates of blood from several donors. Germline loops: CDR1 SGHRS, CDR2 YFSETQ. The CDR3 contains 13 residues. Trimming took off 5 bases at V and 6 bases at J, with 12 bases between the two ends. This table comes from immunoSEQ multiplex PCR, and its TCRdb copy is limited to in-frame clones, with some not included. The data show fewer than 90,000 clones, 89% seen once. The sample consisted of T cells isolated from PBMCs. This chain uses TRBV5-1 with TRBJ2-1, with a possible D match to TRBD2 (7 bases). The receptor was derived from a human donor in good health. The CDR3 nucleotides are TGCGCCAGCAGTCCTCGGGGGGCCAATGAGCAGTTCTTC. Translated: CASSPRGANEQFF.